A selection of T cell receptor beta chains follows, all from one sample in a study of T cell clones after liver transplantation. The data were produced by immunoSEQ multiplex PCR, yet TCRdb's version contains in-frame clones alone and is incomplete. The profile shows approximately 18,000 clones, over 75% of them singletons. Specimen: CD8+ T cells from blood, collected 45 to 46 months after liver transplant. All receptors derive from a human patient who received a liver transplant. A subset of T cells may come from the graft donor. CDR3s include the opening cysteine and the closing phenylalanine or tryptophan. Rows give clone size only sometimes, using once, few, many, or a class for an expanded clone.

j_call	v_call	clone_size	cdr3_aa
TRBJ2-3	TRBV5-4	-	CASSLHLDTQYF
TRBJ2-1	TRBV10-3	-	CAIWSGRSSYNEQFF
TRBJ2-7	TRBV6-5	-	CASSYSGIGYEQYF
TRBJ1-5	TRBV27	-	CASSLMTGANQPQHF
TRBJ1-5	TRBV19	once	CASSIHPGVPATKYQPQHF
TRBJ1-1	TRBV27	-	CASGQGVGAFF
TRBJ1-1	TRBV28	-	CASSSPNRGQTEAFF
TRBJ2-2	TRBV19	-	CASSKREGQVGELFF
TRBJ2-1	TRBV2	-	CASSEQGRTEQLFF
TRBJ2-1	TRBV4-2	-	CASSRNGGLAGGRGFF
TRBJ1-4	TRBV9	-	CASSAGQATNEKLFF
TRBJ2-7	TRBV27	-	CASSLLLAGGPGEQYF
TRBJ2-7	TRBV15	-	CATSRSGVSSYEQYF
TRBJ1-1	TRBV9	-	CASSVEEGGIVEAFF
TRBJ1-1	TRBV6-5	-	CASSYYRGLNTEAFF